This TCR beta chain appears in the sequencing data of a study of T cell responses to AZD1222 COVID-19 vaccine (dated by TCRdb to 2020 to 2022). General notes on the study: AZD1222 recipients with second doses at about 4 weeks or about 12 weeks were pooled, because spike-specific TCR depth and breadth did not differ between schedules. TCR sequencing was performed for 230 to 250 trial participants, of whom roughly 200 were given two doses of AZD1222 and approximately 25 were given two doses of MenACWY control vaccine. Trial participants were enrolled into age subgroups of 18-55, 56-69 and 70-plus years, which contained approximately 150, 30 and 60 TCR-sequenced participants, respectively.

The CDR3 regions of human TCRbeta chains were subjected to immunosequencing. The study's own analysis went as follows. TCRs in the repertoires were matched against a reference library of SARS-CoV-2-specific TCRs that had been generated with the MIRA antigen-specificity platform. Breadth was defined as the fraction of unique TCRs that were SARS-CoV-2-associated, and depth was defined as the fraction of total T cells that were SARS-CoV-2-associated. Using the MIRA data, each spike-specific TCR was mapped to the spike region that the TCR reacts to and placed in a CD4 or CD8 class. Log10-transformed breadth and depth values were compared by one-way ANOVA with Sidak's multiple comparisons tests. TCRdb carries this immuneACCESS record with in-frame sequences only. Its versions omit some clonotypes, under half of them owing to an unresolved V gene in the studies checked, with the rest unexplained. D and trimming were read from the DNA, whereas the V and J calls and clone size are those reported in that table. In all, the sample holds about 120,000 clones, and approximately 90% of those were seen once. The ten largest clonotypes hold around 7% of the sample.

About this clone: The antigen this receptor binds is unknown. The sample holds no much larger clone one base away, and base qualities are not on file.

General study outcomes and caveats: Spike-specific TCR breadth and depth rose significantly after two AZD1222 doses compared with day 0 and with MenACWY recipients. Conclusions about previously exposed vaccinees are limited because only six or seven AZD1222 recipients were SARS-CoV-2 seropositive at baseline. Most participants were white British and females outnumbered males, and the authors suggested that clonal diversity may have been underestimated. Epitopes outside the regions mutated in the B.1.351 and B.1.1.7 variants were reportedly recognized by nearly half of the unique spike-specific TCRs. No day 14 peak-response samples were available, so repertoires were characterized only after the peak T cell response. CD4 TCRs associated with the vaccine covered the entire spike protein, and the dominant responses were in regions 160-218 and 743-854. In the small 56-69-year group, the increase in depth fell short of significance, most likely because of low power.

The sample's time point label, decoded: baseline before first vaccination. Samples from vaccinated people were obtained from the UK trials COV001 and COV002, which included a single-blind randomized controlled phase 2/3 trial of AZD1222 (ChAdOx1 nCoV-19) in healthy adults. For TCRbeta chain sequencing, PBMC samples were collected from trial participants at day 0 and at day 28 after the second dose. As encoded in the germline V gene, CDR1 is MNHEY while CDR2 is SVGAGI. Counted from cysteine to phenylalanine, this CDR3 has 15 amino acids. Here the CDR3 DNA is all that survives: 45 bases in frame from base 1. The germline ends are 17 bases apart after V is trimmed by 6 bases and J by 3 bases.

The material was peripheral blood, obtained on day 0 of AZD1222 vaccination. The rearranged segments are TRBV6-5 and TRBJ1-1; no D segment can be confidently identified. The TCR was taken from an adult in good health. CDR3 protein: CASRNNPVRDTEAFF. The nucleotide sequence reads TGTGCCAGCAGAAACAACCCCGTAAGGGACACTGAAGCTTTCTTT.